A selection of T cell receptor beta chains follows, all from one sample in a study of blood T cells in healthy people across ages. TCRdb fed the 5' RACE reads into MiXCR, producing one record per CDR3 protein. Of about 1.1 million distinct CDR3 sequences in the sample, 30% to 40% were seen once. Specimen: blood. These TCRs come from a man between 18 and 29 years old in good health. Both conserved end residues are part of each CDR3. Each record gives: CDR3 length, V gene, D gene, J gene, clone size, CDR3 protein, CDR3 DNA. D genes are given only for firm matches. Expanded clones get a size class; other rows say once, few or many, or leave the size out.

>14|TRBV7-2|.|TRBJ1-2|.
CASSPTGVVNGYTF
TGTGCCAGCAGCCCCACGGGGGTGGTGAACGGCTACACCTTC
>15|TRBV4-3|.|TRBJ1-3|.
CASSQKVYSGNTIYF
TGCGCCAGCAGCCAAAAGGTTTACTCTGGAAACACCATATATTTT
>13|TRBV5-1|.|TRBJ1-2|few
CASSVATDGSYTF
TGCGCCAGCAGCGTGGCGACAGATGGGAGCTACACCTTC
>12|TRBV20-1|.|TRBJ1-6|.
CSARDVGRPLHF
TGCAGTGCTAGAGATGTAGGTAGACCCCTCCACTTT
>10|TRBV2|.|TRBJ2-1|.
CASSPHEQFF
TGTGCCAGCAGTCCCCATGAGCAGTTCTTC
>12|TRBV14|.|TRBJ1-2|.
CASSLLGGAGTF
TGTGCCAGCAGCCTTCTTGGGGGCGCAGGCACCTTC
>13|TRBV7-2|.|TRBJ2-1|.
CASSFPTQETQFF
TGTGCCAGCAGCTTCCCGACCCAAGAGACCCAGTTCTTC
>12|TRBV7-9|TRBD1|TRBJ1-2|.
CASSYGDSGYTF
TGTGCCAGCAGCTATGGGGACAGTGGCTACACCTTC
>12|TRBV7-2|.|TRBJ2-3|.
CASSSGRTTQYF
TGTGCCAGCAGCTCCGGGCGGACTACGCAGTATTTT
>13|TRBV9|TRBD1|TRBJ2-3|few
CASSPTSSGQKYF
TGTGCCAGCAGCCCCACGTCCTCGGGACAGAAGTATTTT
>14|TRBV20-1|.|TRBJ2-3|few
CSAKKWGLADTQYF
TGCAGTGCTAAGAAGTGGGGGCTGGCAGATACGCAGTATTTT
>14|TRBV7-9|TRBD2|TRBJ2-2|.
CASSQTSVTLELFF
TGTGCCAGCAGTCAGACTAGCGTAACCCTCGAGCTGTTTTTT
>15|TRBV12-3/TRBV12-4|TRBD1|TRBJ1-2|.
CASSLKGQGADGYTF
TGTGCCAGCAGTTTGAAGGGACAGGGGGCGGATGGCTACACCTTC
>17|TRBV5-1|TRBD2|TRBJ2-1|.
CASSIALLSGGDNEQFF
TGCGCCAGCAGCATCGCCCTCTTATCGGGGGGGGACAATGAGCAGTTCTTC
>13|TRBV10-3|.|TRBJ2-7|.
CAISERGLGEQYF
TGTGCCATCAGTGAACGAGGGCTCGGCGAGCAGTACTTC
>15|TRBV5-1|TRBD1|TRBJ1-1|.
CASSLRQGRPTEAFF
TGCGCCAGCAGCCTACGACAGGGTAGGCCCACTGAAGCTTTCTTT
>17|TRBV4-1|TRBD2|TRBJ2-1|few
CASSQDRGDSTGNEQFF
TGCGCCAGCAGCCAAGATCGGGGGGACTCGACGGGGAATGAGCAGTTCTTC
>11|TRBV20-1|.|TRBJ2-3|.
CSASSADTQYF
TGCAGTGCTAGTTCAGCGGATACGCAGTATTTT
>15|TRBV4-2|.|TRBJ2-7|.
CASSQPPIAYNEQYF
TGTGCCAGCAGCCAACCCCCAATTGCGTACAATGAGCAGTACTTC
>20|TRBV2|TRBD2|TRBJ2-1|few
CASSHRLAGGQDGGINEQFF
TGTGCCAGCAGTCACCGACTAGCGGGGGGCCAAGACGGTGGCATAAATGAGCAGTTCTTC
>14|TRBV6-5|.|TRBJ1-1|.
CASSYSRENTEAFF
TGTGCCAGCAGTTACTCTAGGGAGAACACTGAAGCTTTCTTT
>14|TRBV29-1|TRBD2|TRBJ2-7|.
CSVELAGVNYEQYF
TGCAGCGTCGAACTAGCGGGAGTCAACTACGAGCAGTACTTC
>14|TRBV7-2|.|TRBJ2-7|.
CASRGWGVNYEQYF
TGTGCCAGCAGGGGATGGGGCGTTAACTACGAGCAGTACTTC
>12|TRBV19|.|TRBJ2-3|.
CASSPSVGTQYF
TGTGCCAGTTCCCCATCGGTGGGTACGCAGTATTTT
>13|TRBV2|TRBD2|TRBJ2-1|few
CASKGTSINEQFF
TGTGCCAGCAAAGGGACTAGCATCAATGAGCAGTTCTTC
>14|TRBV12-3/TRBV12-4|.|TRBJ2-3|many
CASSSTGTTDTQYF
TGTGCCAGCAGTTCGACAGGTACCACAGATACGCAGTATTTT
>14|TRBV28|TRBD1|TRBJ1-2|.
CASGEGQGVYGYTF
TGTGCCAGCGGGGAGGGACAGGGGGTCTATGGCTACACCTTC
>15|TRBV12-3/TRBV12-4|TRBD1|TRBJ2-1|few
CASNPQGPSYNEQFF
TGTGCCAGCAACCCACAGGGGCCGTCCTACAATGAGCAGTTCTTC
>15|TRBV2|TRBD1|TRBJ2-3|.
CASSHRDRGTDTQYF
TGTGCCAGCAGTCACCGGGACAGGGGCACAGATACGCAGTATTTT
>15|TRBV20-1|.|TRBJ2-3|many
CSAKESWLEADTQYF
TGCAGTGCTAAGGAGAGTTGGCTGGAGGCAGATACGCAGTATTTT
>13|TRBV20-1|.|TRBJ1-1|.
CSARGGSNTEAFF
TGCAGTGCTAGAGGGGGCTCGAACACTGAAGCTTTCTTT
>17|TRBV10-3|.|TRBJ1-4|.
CAISESGPSATNEKLFF
TGTGCCATCAGTGAGTCGGGGCCATCCGCAACTAATGAAAAACTGTTTTTT
>13|TRBV7-7|.|TRBJ2-1|.
CASSLAEVNEQFF
TGTGCTAGCAGCTTAGCAGAGGTCAATGAGCAGTTCTTC
>13|TRBV7-9|.|TRBJ1-6|.
CASSPAQYSPLHF
TGTGCCAGCAGCCCAGCTCAATATTCACCCCTCCACTTT
>14|TRBV18|.|TRBJ1-1|.
CASSPPGVNTEAFF
TGTGCCAGCTCACCACCAGGCGTGAACACTGAAGCTTTCTTT
>14|TRBV14|.|TRBJ2-5|few
CASSQDDWEETQYF
TGTGCCAGCAGCCAGGATGACTGGGAAGAGACCCAGTACTTC
>11|TRBV7-2|.|TRBJ2-3|.
CAGSQQGAQYF
TGTGCCGGCAGCCAGCAGGGTGCGCAGTATTTT
>14|TRBV10-3|TRBD1|TRBJ1-4|.
CAIASDRDNEKLFF
TGTGCCATCGCTTCGGACAGGGATAATGAAAAACTGTTTTTT
>13|TRBV4-3|.|TRBJ1-2|many
CASSPSEGWGYTF
TGCGCCAGCAGCCCTTCGGAGGGCTGGGGCTACACCTTC
>15|TRBV11-2|TRBD1|TRBJ1-6|.
CASSSKTGMISPLHF
TGTGCCAGCAGCTCCAAGACAGGGATGATTTCACCCCTCCACTTT
>14|TRBV6-5|.|TRBJ2-7|few
CATKTDLTYNEQYF
TGTGCCACAAAGACAGACTTAACCTACAATGAGCAGTACTTC